This TCR beta chain originates from a study of T cell responses to AZD1222 COVID-19 vaccine. The table lists this clone with a count of one. Its specificity is unknown. Study-level points and caveats: Epitopes outside B.1.351 and B.1.1.7 mutated regions reportedly drew nearly half of spike TCRs. The study sampled repertoires only after the peak T cell response. There were mostly white British donors and more females than males, and clonal diversity was possibly underestimated.

Germline assignment: CDR1 KGHDR and CDR2 SFDVKD. The CDR3 has 15 residues. V was shortened by 2 bases and J by 0 bases, with 10 bases between the two germline ends. The repertoire was sequenced with immunoSEQ multiplex PCR; TCRdb's copy has only in-frame clones and lacks some. Of 150,000 to 200,000 clones in the sample, approximately 90% were seen once. The source was peripheral blood, collected 28 days after the second dose of the MenACWY control vaccine. The sequence was collected from an adult who received the MenACWY meningococcal vaccine as a control. The chain combines TRBV24-1 with TRBJ2-7; D might be TRBD1 (6 bases). As DNA, the CDR3 is TGTGCCACCAGTGATTCCGACAGGAGCTCCTACGAGCAGTACTTC. It codes for CATSDSDRSSYEQYF.